This TCR beta chain was sequenced in a study of blood T cell repertoires in COVID-19. Per the germline V gene, CDR1 is SGHTA and CDR2 is FQGNSA. The CDR3 extends over 13 amino acids. V trimming: 5 bases; J trimming: 6 bases; junction bases outside the gene matches: 5. Per the original data handling: Estimation of nucleated cell counts relied on the amplification of reference gene primers. Profiling relied on immunoSEQ multiplex PCR, and the TCRdb table lists in-frame clones only, not all of them. V, J and clone size are taken as reported in that table, and D and trimming were inferred from the DNA itself. The sample shows about 220,000 clones, 82% of them seen only once.

This receptor was obtained from a woman at least 80 years old with acute or convalescent COVID-19. Sequenced: peripheral blood. V and J are TRBV7-2 and TRBJ1-2, with TRBD1 matching 8 bases. The CDR3 loop reads CASSDRDRNGYTF. The CDR3 coding sequence is TGTGCCAGCAGCGACCGGGACAGGAATGGCTACACCTTC.